The 26 T cell receptor beta chains below were found in one sample sequenced in a study of cytomegalovirus exposure and HLA in healthy donors. The PCR had 60 Vbeta and 13 Jbeta primers. Profiling relied on immunoSEQ multiplex PCR, and the TCRdb table lists in-frame clones only, not all of them. The sample has 150,000 or so clones; roughly 77% are singletons. The sample consisted of PBMCs. Every receptor here comes from a man aged 18 to 30 in good health and CMV-seropositive.

In this sample, this clone turned up once. CDR3 sequence (DNA): TGTGCCAGCAGCCCCAGTACTGGGACTAGCTACGAGCAGTACTTC. It specifies CASSPSTGTSYEQYF. This sequence joins TRBV7-2 and TRBJ2-7, with TRBD2 identical over 8 bases. The CDR3 is made up of 15 amino acids. Germline V gene data show CDR1 as SGHTA and CDR2 as FQGNSA. After removal of 5 bases from V and 3 bases from J, the junction contained 9 bases not matched to a gene.

This clone was recorded once. This rearrangement joins TRBV7-2 to TRBJ2-7, with D perhaps matching TRBD2 (7 bases). CDR1 is SGHTA, CDR2 FQGNSA, per germline. The ends were cut back, 5 bases at V and 5 bases at J, with 22 bases in the middle. This CDR3 contains 16 residues. DNA of the CDR3: TGTGCCAGCAGCCCAGGTAGCGGCGGGGGCACCGACGAGCAGTACTTC. The encoded protein is CASSPGSGGGTDEQYF.

The sample holds one count of this clone. The chain employs TRBV4-1 and TRBJ1-5, with D possibly matching TRBD1 (6 bases). The CDR3 loop spans 15 amino acids. V was pared by 4 bases and J by 4 bases, with 14 bases between. The germline gives CDR1 MGHRA, CDR2 YSYEKL. The CDR3 sequence: CASSPTERGNQPQHF. DNA of the CDR3: TGCGCCAGCAGCCCAACCGAAAGGGGGAATCAGCCCCAGCATTTT.

The chain joins TRBV6-1 to TRBJ1-5; a possible D gene is TRBD1 (6 bases). Trimming shortened V by 3 bases and J by 3 bases, and 12 bases separated the two germline ends. The CDR3 consists of 15 residues. From germline, CDR1 is MNHNS and CDR2 SASEGT. CDR3 DNA sequence: TGTGCCAGCAGTGACCGGACAGTGTTCAATCAGCCCCAGCATTTT. Protein product: CASSDRTVFNQPQHF.

The chain couples TRBV11-2 to TRBJ2-7, with TRBD1 identical over 7 bases. The CDR3 has 14 amino acids. Germline CDR1 is SGHAT and CDR2 is FQNNGV. V trimming: 4 bases; J trimming: 2 bases; junction bases outside the gene matches: 5. The CDR3, as DNA: TGTGCCAGCAGCTCCTGGACAGGAGCCTACGAGCAGTACTTC. This translates into CASSSWTGAYEQYF.

This chain uses TRBV11-3 with TRBJ2-1, with 10 nucleotides matching TRBD2. V lost 1 base, J lost 4 bases, and 1 base stayed unmatched. The CDR3 sequence is 15 residues long. Germline V gene data show CDR1 as SGHNT and CDR2 as YENEEA. CDR3 bases: TGTGCCAGCAGCTTAGTTAGCGGGAGGTACAATGAGCAGTTCTTC. Its translation: CASSLVSGRYNEQFF.

The gene calls are TRBV9 and TRBJ2-7, with 13 bases identical to TRBD2. The CDR3 loop spans 16 amino acids. Trimming cost V 2 bases and J 2 bases; bases outside gene matches: 4. Germline lookup yields CDR1 SGDLS and CDR2 YYNGEE. The CDR3 bases are TGTGCCAGCAGCGTCCGGACTAGCGGGAGTACCTACGAGCAGTACTTC. Translated, it gives CASSVRTSGSTYEQYF.

The chain links TRBV7-9 to TRBJ1-1; D unresolved. Trimming cost V 1 base and J 3 bases, with 9 bases left between them. The V gene's germline CDR1 is SEHNR and CDR2 FQNEAQ (reference sequence). The CDR3 has 14 amino acids. The CDR3 region has the DNA TGTGCCAGCAGCTTAGGAGGTATGGACACTGAAGCTTTCTTT. Amino acid sequence: CASSLGGMDTEAFF. Using reference TRBV7-9 and TRBJ1-1 for the parts outside the CDR3, the full variable domain is DTGVSQNPRHKITKRGQNVTFRCDPISEHNRLYWYRQTLGQGPEFLTYFQNEAQLEKSRLLSDRFSAERPKGSFSTLEIQRTEQGDSAMYLCASSLGGMDTEAFFGQGTRLTVV.

The genes are TRBV11-2 and TRBJ2-5; 7 bases fit TRBD1. Losses at the gene ends were 5 bases for V and 4 bases for J; bases not matched to a gene: 7. This CDR3 spans 14 amino acids. The germline V gene has CDR1 SGHAT and CDR2 FQNNGV. In DNA form, the CDR3 reads TGTGCCAGCAGCCCACAGGGGTGGTTAGAGACCCAGTACTTC. Its protein is CASSPQGWLETQYF.

This clone was found once. The chain uses TRBV7-9 and TRBJ1-2, with TRBD1 as a possible D gene (6 bases). Germline V lookup: CDR1 SEHNR, CDR2 FQNEAQ (reference sequence). This CDR3 has 12 residues. V was trimmed by 5 bases and J by 6 bases, leaving 10 bases between them. CDR3 nucleotide sequence: TGTGCCAGCAGCCCCACAGGGAATGGCTACACCTTC. This sequence encodes CASSPTGNGYTF. Based on the CDR3 plus reference TRBV7-9 and TRBJ1-2, the full variable domain is DTGVSQNPRHKITKRGQNVTFRCDPISEHNRLYWYRQTLGQGPEFLTYFQNEAQLEKSRLLSDRFSAERPKGSFSTLEIQRTEQGDSAMYLCASSPTGNGYTFGSGTRLTVV.

The rearrangement uses TRBV4-1 and TRBJ1-3; possible D gene TRBD1, 6 bases. Germline CDR1 and CDR2: MGHRA and YSYEKL. The V end was cut by 6 bases, the J end by 0 bases, with 18 bases between. This CDR3 is built from 17 residues. The CDR3 DNA sequence: TGCGCCAGCAGACCTATTGGACAGACTCGCTCTGGAAACACCATATATTTT. Translating gives CASRPIGQTRSGNTIYF.

The CDR3 coding sequence is TGTGCCTGGGTCCGGGACAGCTTTTACAATGAGCAGTTCTTC. Its protein is CAWVRDSFYNEQFF. The chain uses TRBV30 and TRBJ2-1; 7 bases agree with TRBD1. The J segment lost 4 bases and the V segment lost 5 bases, leaving 8 bases of the junction unmatched. The CDR3 spans 14 residues. Germline CDR1 GTSNPN, CDR2 SVGIG (reference sequence).

The chain carries TRBV4-2 and TRBJ1-1; weak D call: TRBD1 (5 bases). V lost 0 bases and J lost 0, with 11 bases in between. CDR1 and CDR2 from the germline V gene are LGHNA and YNFKEQ. CDR3 length equals 16 residues. The CDR3, as DNA: TGTGCCAGCAGCCAAGAGACGGGAGGGGTGAACACTGAAGCTTTCTTT. Translated: CASSQETGGVNTEAFF.

The chain couples TRBV7-2 to TRBJ2-7; 15 bases fit TRBD2. J was trimmed by 6 bases and V by 4 bases; bases with no gene match: 7. Germline V gene data show CDR1 as SGHTA and CDR2 as FQGNSA. This CDR3 is built from 16 residues. This CDR3 is CASSSGLAGGLGEQYF. As DNA, the CDR3 is TGTGCCAGCAGCTCGGGACTAGCGGGAGGTCTAGGCGAGCAGTACTTC. Drawing the rest from reference TRBV7-2 and TRBJ2-7, the complete variable domain is GAGVSQSPSNKVTEKGKDVELRCDPISGHTALYWYRQSLGQGLEFLIYFQGNSAPDKSGLPSDRFSAERTGGSVSTLTIQRTQQEDSAVYLCASSSGLAGGLGEQYFGPGTRLTVT.

The chain recombines TRBV7-9 with TRBJ2-2; TRBD2 matches 7 bases. Trimming cost V 6 bases and J 1 base; bases outside gene matches: 5. CDR1 SEHNR and CDR2 FQNEAQ come from the germline V gene (reference sequence). This CDR3 spans 15 amino acids. The CDR3 nucleotides read TGTGCCAGCAGTAAAGCGGGGCTGAACACCGGGGAGCTGTTTTTT. This sequence encodes CASSKAGLNTGELFF.

V gene TRBV6-1 combines with J gene TRBJ1-1; the match to TRBD1 covers 8 bases. The J segment lost 5 bases and the V segment lost 5 bases, leaving 10 bases of the junction unmatched. Germline CDR1 reads MNHNS; CDR2 reads SASEGT. The CDR3 runs 15 residues. CDR3 residues: CASSPQQDRATEAFF. The CDR3 nucleotides read TGTGCCAGCAGTCCCCAGCAGGACAGGGCGACTGAAGCTTTCTTT.

The sample holds one count of this clone. The chain is built from TRBV28 and TRBJ1-5, with D unresolved. V shed 0 bases and J shed 0 bases, with 12 bases lying between them. This CDR3 is built from 17 residues. CDR1 and CDR2 (germline): MDHEN, SYDVKM. The CDR3 loop is CASSLWKQPYSNQPQHF. The CDR3 DNA reads as TGTGCCAGCAGTTTATGGAAACAGCCCTATAGCAATCAGCCCCAGCATTTT.

This clone has more than one count but fewer than ten. This rearrangement joins TRBV5-4 to TRBJ1-2; no definite D call. CDR1 and CDR2 (germline): SGHNT, YYREEE (reference sequence). Trimming left V 0 bases short and J 2 bases short, with 5 bases between. The CDR3 is made up of 13 amino acids. In DNA form, the CDR3 reads TGTGCCAGCAGCTTGGAGCCGAACTATGGCTACACCTTC. It encodes CASSLEPNYGYTF.

The rearrangement joins TRBV5-1 to TRBJ2-5, with 9 bases lining up with TRBD1. This CDR3 contains 15 residues. Trimming at V came to 3 bases and at J to 4 bases, leaving 7 bases not matched to a gene. CDR1 SGHRS and CDR2 YFSETQ come from the germline V gene. The CDR3 DNA is TGCGCCAGCAGCTCCGGGACAGGGTGGAGAGAGACCCAGTACTTC. Its protein product is CASSSGTGWRETQYF. Looking up the rest from reference TRBV5-1 and TRBJ2-5 gives the full variable domain: KAGVTQTPRYLIKTRGQQVTLSCSPISGHRSVSWYQQTPGQGLQFLFEYFSETQRNKGNFPGRFSGRQFSNSRSEMNVSTLELGDSALYLCASSSGTGWRETQYFGPGTRLLVL.

This clone occurred many times. The chain uses TRBV7-9 and TRBJ2-7; 7 bases agree with TRBD1. V lost 5 bases and J lost 7; bases outside the gene matches: 11. The CDR3 extends over 14 amino acids. Germline CDR1 and CDR2: SEHNR and FQNEAQ (reference sequence). DNA of the CDR3: TGTGCCAGCAGCGTAGACAGGGCCCGGGGAGAGCAGTACTTC. It is translated as CASSVDRARGEQYF. The full variable domain, in which reference TRBV7-9 and TRBJ2-7 provide the parts outside the CDR3, is DTGVSQNPRHKITKRGQNVTFRCDPISEHNRLYWYRQTLGQGPEFLTYFQNEAQLEKSRLLSDRFSAERPKGSFSTLEIQRTEQGDSAMYLCASSVDRARGEQYFGPGTRLTVT.

The chain uses TRBV28 and TRBJ1-2; 7 bases line up with TRBD1. Germline assignment: CDR1 MDHEN and CDR2 SYDVKM. The CDR3 sequence is 14 residues long. V was pared by 6 bases and J by 6 bases, with 10 bases of the junction left unmatched. The CDR3 region has the DNA TGTGCCAGCAGACGCCAGGGACAGTTTAATGGCTACACCTTC. Translating gives CASRRQGQFNGYTF.

V gene TRBV7-3 combines with J gene TRBJ1-2, with 7 bases fitting TRBD1. There are 16 residues in the CDR3. Germline loops: CDR1 SGHTA, CDR2 FQGTGA. V was pared by 0 bases and J by 11 bases, with 15 bases of the junction left unmatched. CDR3 amino acids: CASSLTGQAELTGYTF. The CDR3 region has the DNA TGTGCCAGCAGCTTAACCGGACAGGCGGAATTGACCGGTTACACCTTC.

This clone came up once. The CDR3 is CASSWSGGRTDTQYF. Here the CDR3 DNA reads TGTGCCAGCAGCTGGTCGGGGGGGCGGACAGATACGCAGTATTTT. This chain connects TRBV5-6 to TRBJ2-3; 8 bases agree with TRBD2. The V gene's germline CDR1 is SGHDT and CDR2 YYEEEE. V lost 3 bases to trimming and J lost 3 bases; unmatched junction nucleotides: 6. The CDR3 consists of 15 residues. The whole variable domain, remainder taken from reference TRBV5-6 and TRBJ2-3, is DAGVTQSPTHLIKTRGQQVTLRCSPKSGHDTVSWYQQALGQGPQFIFQYYEEEERQRGNFPDRFSGHQFPNYSSELNVNALLLGDSALYLCASSWSGGRTDTQYFGPGTRLTVL.

The chain uses TRBV5-5 and TRBJ2-2; 8 nucleotides line up with TRBD2. J lost 6 bases, V lost 10 bases, and 5 bases had no gene match. The CDR3 is made up of 12 amino acids. Germline V CDR1 and CDR2: SGHKS, YYEKEE (reference sequence). The CDR3 protein is CAGAGDSGELFF. CDR3 sequence (DNA): TGTGCCGGAGCGGGGGATTCCGGGGAGCTGTTTTTT.

The rearrangement joins TRBV7-2 to TRBJ2-2; 7 positions match TRBD2. Germline V CDR1 and CDR2: SGHTA, FQGNSA. The CDR3 totals 16 residues. J gave up 0 bases and V 5 bases, and 6 bases lay outside the gene matches. CDR3 in DNA: TGTGCCAGCAGCCCCGGGGGGAGAGCGAACACCGGGGAGCTGTTTTTT. Residues: CASSPGGRANTGELFF.

This clone showed up just a few times. This rearrangement joins TRBV4-1 to TRBJ1-6, with D hard to call. In germline, CDR1 is MGHRA, CDR2 YSYEKL. The length of the CDR3 is 12 residues. V was shortened by 1 base and J by 9 bases, with 4 bases between the two germline ends. The CDR3 sequence: CASSQGASPLHF. The DNA for the CDR3 is TGCGCCAGCAGCCAAGGGGCTTCACCCCTCCACTTT.